A single sample gave rise to the 27 T cell receptor beta chains below, sequenced in a study of OX40 agonist ivuxolimab in advanced cancers. The protocol was immunoSEQ multiplex PCR, while the TCRdb copy is restricted to in-frame clones and leaves out a portion. The table records tens of thousands of clones, over 80% of them present only once. The input for sequencing was CD4+ or CD8+ T cells sorted from blood, taken in a trial of the OX40 agonist ivuxolimab. These receptor sequences come from an adult with an advanced solid tumor such as melanoma, head and neck, liver or kidney cancer.

The chain joins TRBV27 to TRBJ2-3; the D is unclear. The CDR3 length is 14 residues. Germline V gene lookup returns CDR1 MNHEY and CDR2 SMNVEV (reference sequence). Trimming removed 0 bases at V and 0 bases at J, with 4 bases between. This CDR3 reads CASSLSGSTDTQYF. In nucleotides, the CDR3 is TGTGCCAGCAGTTTATCGGGTAGCACAGATACGCAGTATTTT.

V and J are TRBV4-2 and TRBJ2-1; 10 nucleotides agree with TRBD2. CDR1 is LGHNA and CDR2 is YNFKEQ in the germline V gene. V trimming: 4 bases; J trimming: 2 bases; junction bases outside the gene matches: 20. The CDR3 has 21 amino acids. The CDR3 here is CASSLRRQATSTSGAYNEQFF. The CDR3, as DNA: TGTGCCAGCAGCCTGCGCCGTCAAGCCACCTCAACTAGCGGGGCCTACAATGAGCAGTTCTTC.

The chain carries TRBV18 and TRBJ1-4, with D perhaps matching TRBD1 (6 bases). The ends were cut back, 0 bases at V and 0 bases at J, with 8 bases in the middle. From germline, CDR1 is KGHSH and CDR2 LQKENI. CDR3 length equals 16 residues. CDR3 region: CASSPPDRPTNEKLFF. DNA for the CDR3: TGTGCCAGCTCACCACCGGACAGACCAACTAATGAAAAACTGTTTTTT.

This chain links TRBV9 with TRBJ2-1; TRBD2 matches at 10 bases. V lost 0 bases, J lost 7 bases, and 7 bases stayed unmatched. CDR3 length equals 16 residues. Germline loops: CDR1 SGDLS, CDR2 YYNGEE. The CDR3 coding sequence is TGTGCCAGCAGCGTAGAAATAGCGGGAGGTTCTAATGAGCAGTTCTTC. Protein sequence: CASSVEIAGGSNEQFF.

This chain connects TRBV19 to TRBJ1-1, with 7 bases that match TRBD1. This CDR3 spans 14 amino acids. Germline CDR1 and CDR2: LNHDA and SQIVND (reference sequence). The junction had 8 bases not matched to a gene; V was cut back by 5 bases and J by 5 bases. CDR3 sequence reads: CASSLSTGRTEAFF. The DNA for the CDR3 is TGTGCCAGTAGTCTTTCGACAGGGCGGACTGAAGCTTTCTTT.

Concerning this clone: The same CDR3 also results from other DNA sequences found in this sample. This rearrangement joins TRBV27 to TRBJ2-7; TRBD2 agrees at 7 bases. The CDR3 length is 13 residues. The germline V gene encodes CDR1 MNHEY and CDR2 SMNVEV (reference sequence). V trimming: 0 bases; J trimming: 4 bases; junction bases outside the gene matches: 0. CDR3 in amino acids: CASSLSGGYEQYF. Here the CDR3 DNA reads TGTGCCAGCAGTTTATCCGGGGGGTACGAGCAGTACTTC.

The rearrangement links TRBV5-1 to TRBJ2-5, with D unclear. Germline CDR1 is SGHRS and CDR2 is YFSETQ. The CDR3 is made up of 12 amino acids. V was pared by 4 bases and J by 0 bases, with 4 bases between. In DNA form, the CDR3 reads TGCGCCAGCAGCAGGAACCAAGAGACCCAGTACTTC. It yields the protein CASSRNQETQYF.

CDR3 in amino acids: CASGDNTDTQYF. The CDR3 DNA sequence: TGTGCCAGCGGGGATAACACAGATACGCAGTATTTT. The chain joins TRBV19 to TRBJ2-3, with D perhaps TRBD2 (5 bases). Germline loops: CDR1 LNHDA, CDR2 SQIVND (reference sequence). The CDR3 is made up of 12 amino acids. Between the trimmed V and J ends, which lost 9 bases and 2 bases, there was a span of 9 bases.

V gene TRBV6-5 combines with J gene TRBJ2-1; 12 nucleotides match TRBD2. The germline gives CDR1 MNHEY, CDR2 SVGAGI. With V trimmed by 7 bases and J by 9 bases, 7 bases remained unmatched. CDR3 length: 14 residues. The CDR3 DNA reads TGTGCCAGCACCACACTAGCGGGAGGCGTTGAGCAGTTCTTC. This codes for CASTTLAGGVEQFF.

This clone was picked up one time. The chain recombines TRBV28 with TRBJ2-3; D call uncertain. V was trimmed by 2 bases and J by 5 bases, leaving 14 bases between them. The CDR3 sequence is 15 residues long. Looked up from germline, CDR1 is MDHEN and CDR2 is SYDVKM. CDR3 region: CASSLTTAPLDTQYF. The CDR3 nucleotides are TGTGCCAGCAGTTTAACTACCGCCCCCCTAGATACGCAGTATTTT.

In DNA form, the CDR3 reads TGTGCCAGCAGCCACACAGATACGCAGTATTTT. It codes for CASSHTDTQYF. The chain has TRBV11-3 and TRBJ2-3; D is undetermined. Germline V lookup: CDR1 SGHNT, CDR2 YENEEA. The CDR3 spans 11 residues. V was pared by 5 bases and J by 2 bases, with 2 bases between. Full variable domain (remainder filled in from reference TRBV11-3 and TRBJ2-3): EAGVVQSPRYKIIEKKQPVAFWCNPISGHNTLYWYLQNLGQGPELLIRYENEEAVDDSQLPKDRFSAERLKGVDSTLKIQPAELGDSAVYLCASSHTDTQYFGPGTRLTVL.

The chain is built from TRBV6-6 and TRBJ1-5; possible D gene TRBD1, 6 bases. There are 13 residues in the CDR3. CDR1 is MNHNY, CDR2 SVGAGI, per germline (reference sequence). The ends were cut back, 8 bases at V and 6 bases at J, with 14 bases in the middle. CDR3 residues: CASRPQGGQPQHF. The CDR3 coding sequence is TGTGCCAGCCGCCCACAGGGCGGTCAGCCCCAGCATTTT.

Concerning this clone: Mismatch with germline at one junction end may stem from a read error. Distinct nucleotide sequences in the sample also encode this CDR3. The V gene is TRBV19, the J gene TRBJ2-7; D possibly uses TRBD1 or TRBD2 (5 bases each). The CDR3 is made up of 13 amino acids. Per germline, CDR1 LNHDA and CDR2 SQIVND (reference sequence). The CDR3 coding sequence is TGTGCCAGTAGTACGGGACGGTTTTACGAGCAATACTTC. It yields the protein CASSTGRFYEQYF.

The chain has TRBV20-1 and TRBJ1-2; D uncertain. CDR1 DFQATT and CDR2 SNEGSKA come from the germline V gene (reference sequence). CDR3 length: 8 amino acids. In nucleotides, the CDR3 is TGCAGCCCCCCCGGCTACACCTTC. Translation gives CSPPGYTF.

The V gene is TRBV15, the J gene TRBJ2-5; D perhaps matches TRBD2 (5 bases). CDR1 and CDR2 from the germline V gene are LNHNV and YYDKDF (reference sequence). The CDR3 runs to 15 residues. The V gene lost 1 base and the J gene lost 5 bases, with 14 bases spanning the gap. The CDR3, as DNA: TGTGCCACCAGCAGAGGTGGAGGCCCGAGGGAGACCCAGTACTTC. Residues: CATSRGGGPRETQYF.

The V and J genes are TRBV27 and TRBJ2-3, with TRBD2 matching 9 bases. This CDR3 contains 13 residues. Unmatched junction bases numbered 3, after V lost 10 bases and J lost 1 base. Looked up from germline, CDR1 is MNHEY and CDR2 is SMNVEV (reference sequence). The CDR3 reads CATRLAGTDTQYF. Written as DNA, the CDR3 is TGTGCCACCCGACTAGCGGGCACAGATACGCAGTATTTT.

The J gene is TRBJ1-5, the V gene TRBV19, with D possibly matching TRBD1 (5 bases). V lost 5 bases and J lost 4, with 18 bases in between. The germline V gene has CDR1 LNHDA and CDR2 SQIVND (reference sequence). There are 16 residues in the CDR3. The CDR3 DNA is TGTGCCAGTAGTGTACGGAATAGGGGAAGGAATCAGCCCCAGCATTTT. Protein product: CASSVRNRGRNQPQHF.

The chain uses TRBV11-2 and TRBJ1-4, with 8 positions matching TRBD1. J was trimmed by 14 bases and V by 4 bases; bases with no gene match: 12. CDR3 length: 14 residues. Looked up from germline, CDR1 is SGHAT and CDR2 is FQNNGV. The CDR3 DNA reads as TGTGCCAGCAGCTCCGGTATTCCGGGACAGGATCTGTTTTTT. Amino acids: CASSSGIPGQDLFF.

The chain links TRBV27 to TRBJ1-5; D is possibly TRBD1 (6 bases). Per germline, CDR1 MNHEY and CDR2 SMNVEV (reference sequence). V gave up 8 bases and J gave up 4 bases, with 15 bases separating them. This CDR3 has 14 residues. The CDR3 nucleotides are TGTGCCAGCGGTGGGGGCTCTCGTAATCAGCCCCAGCATTTT. Protein product: CASGGGSRNQPQHF.

This chain joins TRBV28 and TRBJ1-2, with TRBD1 identical over 7 bases. J gave up 4 bases and V 4 bases, and 18 bases lay outside the gene matches. The CDR3 sequence is 18 residues long. CDR1 MDHEN and CDR2 SYDVKM come from the germline V gene. The CDR3 DNA reads as TGTGCCAGCAGTTCATGGGGGGACAGTAACGGAGGGACCTATGGCTACACCTTC. Translated: CASSSWGDSNGGTYGYTF.

The rearrangement joins TRBV27 to TRBJ2-2; D is undetermined. Germline lookup yields CDR1 MNHEY and CDR2 SMNVEV (reference sequence). This CDR3 contains 15 residues. V was shortened by 6 bases and J by 4 bases, with 15 bases between the two germline ends. The CDR3 DNA reads as TGTGCCAGCAGCCCCTCACTTAAGGTCACCGGGGAGCTGTTTTTT. Amino acid sequence: CASSPSLKVTGELFF.

This clone was recorded once. The rearrangement uses TRBV27 and TRBJ2-3, with 12 bases identical to TRBD1. Losses at the gene ends were 5 bases for V and 7 bases for J; bases not matched to a gene: 7. This CDR3 is built from 15 residues. Germline V gene lookup returns CDR1 MNHEY and CDR2 SMNVEV (reference sequence). The CDR3 region is CASSIGTGGKYTQYF. The CDR3, as DNA: TGTGCCAGCAGTATCGGGACAGGGGGCAAGTATACGCAGTATTTT.

This clone was observed a single time. The chain employs TRBV30 and TRBJ2-3; either TRBD1 or TRBD2 may fit D (5 bases each). The CDR3 totals 13 residues. With 2 bases removed from V and 12 bases from J, the gap between germline ends came to 18 bases. From germline, CDR1 is GTSNPN and CDR2 SVGIG (reference sequence). CDR3 residues: CAWSHLGDAAQYF. The DNA of the CDR3 is TGTGCCTGGAGTCACTTAGGGGACGCGGCACAGTATTTT.

The chain uses TRBV5-4 and TRBJ1-1; 8 nucleotides match TRBD1. The CDR3 is 15 residues long. The trim removed 4 bases at V and 4 bases at J, leaving 9 bases unmatched. The germline gives CDR1 SGHNT, CDR2 YYREEE (reference sequence). CDR3 nucleotides: TGTGCCAGCAGCGTTCGACAGGGGCTGACCACTGAAGCTTTCTTT. Translation: CASSVRQGLTTEAFF.

This clone has only one observation. V usage is TRBV6-6 and J usage is TRBJ1-5; no firm D call. The CDR3 runs to 14 residues. The germline V and J ends were trimmed by 0 bases and 0 bases, with 3 bases remaining between them. CDR1 and CDR2 from the germline V gene are MNHNY and SVGAGI (reference sequence). As DNA, the CDR3 is TGTGCCAGCAGTTACTCATCTAGCAATCAGCCCCAGCATTTT. Translated, it gives CASSYSSSNQPQHF.

This clone was seen only a few times. The gene calls are TRBV30 and TRBJ2-2; 9 bases align to TRBD2. CDR3 length: 15 amino acids. Per the germline V gene, CDR1 is GTSNPN and CDR2 is SVGIG (reference sequence). With 4 bases clipped from V and 0 bases from J, the junction kept 3 bases outside the gene matches. The CDR3 sequence: CAWTSSGANTGELFF. The CDR3 DNA reads as TGTGCCTGGACGTCTAGCGGGGCGAACACCGGGGAGCTGTTTTTT.

The chain joins TRBV23-1 to TRBJ2-7; D remains unclear. TRBV23-1 qualifies as an ORF whose function is uncertain. The V end was cut by 10 bases, the J end by 0 bases, with 7 bases between. The CDR3 runs 11 residues. The CDR3 bases are TGCGCCATCCGACCCTCCTACGAGCAGTACTTC. This codes for CAIRPSYEQYF.